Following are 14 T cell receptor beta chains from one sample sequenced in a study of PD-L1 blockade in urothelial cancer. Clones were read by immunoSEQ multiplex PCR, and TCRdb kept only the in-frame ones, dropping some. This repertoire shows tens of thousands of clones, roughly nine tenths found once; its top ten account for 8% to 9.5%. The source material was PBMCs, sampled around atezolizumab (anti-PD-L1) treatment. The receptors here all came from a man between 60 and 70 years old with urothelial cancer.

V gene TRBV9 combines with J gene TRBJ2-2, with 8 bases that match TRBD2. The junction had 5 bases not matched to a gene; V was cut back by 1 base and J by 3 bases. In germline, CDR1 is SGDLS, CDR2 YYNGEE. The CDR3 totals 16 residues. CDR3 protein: CASSVSFGRDTGELFF. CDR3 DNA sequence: TGTGCCAGCAGCGTATCGTTCGGGAGGGACACCGGGGAGCTGTTTTTT.

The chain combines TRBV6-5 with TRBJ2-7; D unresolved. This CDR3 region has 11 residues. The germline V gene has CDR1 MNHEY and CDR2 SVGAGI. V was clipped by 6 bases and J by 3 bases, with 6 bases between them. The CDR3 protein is CASSFGYEQYF. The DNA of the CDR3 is TGTGCCAGCAGCTTCGGCTACGAGCAGTACTTC.

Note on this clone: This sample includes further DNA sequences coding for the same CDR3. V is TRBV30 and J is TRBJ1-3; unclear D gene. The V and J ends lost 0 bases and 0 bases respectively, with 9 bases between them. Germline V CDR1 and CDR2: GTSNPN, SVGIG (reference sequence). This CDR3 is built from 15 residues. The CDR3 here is CAWSVLGFSGNTIYF. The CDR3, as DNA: TGTGCCTGGAGTGTACTGGGCTTCTCTGGAAACACCATATATTTT. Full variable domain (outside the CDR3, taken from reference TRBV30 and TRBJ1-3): SQTIHQWPATLVQPVGSPLSLECTVEGTSNPNLYWYRQAAGRGLQLLFYSVGIGQISSEVPQNLSASRPQDRQFILSSKKLLLSDSGFYLCAWSVLGFSGNTIYFGEGSWLTVV.

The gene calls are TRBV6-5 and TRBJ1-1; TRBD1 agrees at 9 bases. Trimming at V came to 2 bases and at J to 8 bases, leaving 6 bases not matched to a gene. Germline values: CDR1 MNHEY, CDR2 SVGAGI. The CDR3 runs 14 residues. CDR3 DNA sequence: TGTGCCAGCAGTTACATAACAGGGGGCGCGGAAGCTTTCTTT. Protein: CASSYITGGAEAFF.

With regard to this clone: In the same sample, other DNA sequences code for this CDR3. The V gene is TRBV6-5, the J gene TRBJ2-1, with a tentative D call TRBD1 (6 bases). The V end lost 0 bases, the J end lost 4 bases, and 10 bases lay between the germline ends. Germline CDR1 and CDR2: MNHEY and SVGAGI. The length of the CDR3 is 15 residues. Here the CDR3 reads CASSYSRDKYNEQFF. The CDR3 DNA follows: TGTGCCAGCAGTTACTCCAGGGACAAATACAATGAGCAGTTCTTC.

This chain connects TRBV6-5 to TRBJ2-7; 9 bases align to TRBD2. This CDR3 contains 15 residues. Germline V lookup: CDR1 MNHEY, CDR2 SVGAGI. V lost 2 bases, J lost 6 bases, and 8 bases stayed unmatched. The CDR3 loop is CASSYRAGGIGEQYF. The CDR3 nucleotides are TGTGCCAGCAGTTACAGGGCGGGGGGGATCGGCGAGCAGTACTTC.

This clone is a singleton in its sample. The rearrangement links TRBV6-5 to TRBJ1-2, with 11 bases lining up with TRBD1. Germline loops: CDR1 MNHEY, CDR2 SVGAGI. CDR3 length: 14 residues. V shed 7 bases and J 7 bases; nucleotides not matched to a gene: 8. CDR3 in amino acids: CASTTGTGGRGYTF. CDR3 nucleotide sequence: TGTGCCAGCACAACCGGGACAGGGGGTCGTGGCTACACCTTC.

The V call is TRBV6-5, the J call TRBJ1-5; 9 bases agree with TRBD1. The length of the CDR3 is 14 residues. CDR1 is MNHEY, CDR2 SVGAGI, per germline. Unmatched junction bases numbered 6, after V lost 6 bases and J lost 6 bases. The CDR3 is CASSVQGAFQPQHF. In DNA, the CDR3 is TGTGCCAGCAGCGTACAGGGGGCATTTCAGCCCCAGCATTTT.

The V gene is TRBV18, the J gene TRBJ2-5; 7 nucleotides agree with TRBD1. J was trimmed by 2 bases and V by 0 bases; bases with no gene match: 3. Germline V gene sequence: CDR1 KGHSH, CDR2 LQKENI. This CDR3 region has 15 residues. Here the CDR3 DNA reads TGTGCCAGCTCACCACCTGGGGGACAGCAAGAGACCCAGTACTTC. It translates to CASSPPGGQQETQYF.

Written as DNA, the CDR3 is TGCGCCAGCAGCTTCGGACAGCAAGAGACCCAGTACTTC. Its translation is CASSFGQQETQYF. V usage is TRBV5-1 and J usage is TRBJ2-5; weak D call: TRBD1 (6 bases). V was trimmed by 2 bases and J by 2 bases, leaving 7 bases between them. Germline CDR1 reads SGHRS; CDR2 reads YFSETQ. This CDR3 has 13 amino acids.

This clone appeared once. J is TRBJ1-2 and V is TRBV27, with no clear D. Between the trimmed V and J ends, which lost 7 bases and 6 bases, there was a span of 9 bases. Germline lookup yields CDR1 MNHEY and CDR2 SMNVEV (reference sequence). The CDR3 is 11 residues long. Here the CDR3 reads CASTSRDGYTF. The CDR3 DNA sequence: TGTGCCAGCACTTCGAGGGATGGCTACACCTTC.

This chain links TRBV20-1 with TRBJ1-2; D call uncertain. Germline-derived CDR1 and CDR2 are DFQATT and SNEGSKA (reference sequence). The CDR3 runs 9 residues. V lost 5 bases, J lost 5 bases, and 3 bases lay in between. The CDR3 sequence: CSALYGYTF. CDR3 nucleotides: TGCAGTGCTTTATATGGCTACACCTTC.

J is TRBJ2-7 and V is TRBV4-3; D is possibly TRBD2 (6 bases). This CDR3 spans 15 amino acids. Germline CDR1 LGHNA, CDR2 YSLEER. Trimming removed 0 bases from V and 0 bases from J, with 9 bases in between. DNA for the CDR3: TGCGCCAGCAGCCAAGAAATCGGGAGCTCCTACGAGCAGTACTTC. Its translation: CASSQEIGSSYEQYF.

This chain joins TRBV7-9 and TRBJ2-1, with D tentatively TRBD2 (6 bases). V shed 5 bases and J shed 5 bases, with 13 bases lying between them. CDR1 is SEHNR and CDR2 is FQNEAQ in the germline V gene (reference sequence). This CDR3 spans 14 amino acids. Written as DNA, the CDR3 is TGTGCCAGCAGCCGGGATAGCGGAGACAATGAGCAGTTCTTC. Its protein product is CASSRDSGDNEQFF.